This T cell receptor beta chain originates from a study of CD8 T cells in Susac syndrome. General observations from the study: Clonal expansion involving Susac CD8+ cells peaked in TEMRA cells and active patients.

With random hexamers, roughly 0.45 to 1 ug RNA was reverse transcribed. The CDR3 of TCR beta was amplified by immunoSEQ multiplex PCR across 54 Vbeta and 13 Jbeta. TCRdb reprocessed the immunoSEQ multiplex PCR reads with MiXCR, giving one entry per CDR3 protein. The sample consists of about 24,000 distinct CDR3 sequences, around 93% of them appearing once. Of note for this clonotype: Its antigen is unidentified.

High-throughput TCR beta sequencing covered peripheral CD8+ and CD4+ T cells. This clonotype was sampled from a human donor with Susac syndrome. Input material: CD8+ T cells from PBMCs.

This chain's CDR3 is CASSLTSGGDTQYF. CDR3 coding DNA: TGTGCCAGCAGCTTGACTAGCGGGGGAGATACGCAGTATTTT. V usage is TRBV11-2 and J usage is TRBJ2-3; 12 nucleotides align to TRBD2. The V and J ends lost 3 bases and 5 bases, in that order; junction bases with no gene match: 0. Per germline, CDR1 SGHAT and CDR2 FQNNGV. CDR3 length: 14 amino acids.